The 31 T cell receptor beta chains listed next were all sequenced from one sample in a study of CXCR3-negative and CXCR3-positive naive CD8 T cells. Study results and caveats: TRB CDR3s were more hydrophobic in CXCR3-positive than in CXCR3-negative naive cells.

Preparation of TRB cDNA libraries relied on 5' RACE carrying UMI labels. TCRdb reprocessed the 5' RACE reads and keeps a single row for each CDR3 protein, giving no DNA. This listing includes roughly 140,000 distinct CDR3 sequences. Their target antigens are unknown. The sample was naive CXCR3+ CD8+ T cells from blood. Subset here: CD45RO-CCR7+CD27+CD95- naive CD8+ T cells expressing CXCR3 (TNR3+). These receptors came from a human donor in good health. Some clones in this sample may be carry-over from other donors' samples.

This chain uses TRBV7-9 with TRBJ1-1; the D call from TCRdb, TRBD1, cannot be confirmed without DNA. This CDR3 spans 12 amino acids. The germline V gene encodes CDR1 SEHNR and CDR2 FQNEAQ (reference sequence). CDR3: CASSPQGTEAFF.

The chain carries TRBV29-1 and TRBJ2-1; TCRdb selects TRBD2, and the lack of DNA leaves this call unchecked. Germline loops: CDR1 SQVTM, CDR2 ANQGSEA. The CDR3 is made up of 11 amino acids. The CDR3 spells CSVELPVGQFF.

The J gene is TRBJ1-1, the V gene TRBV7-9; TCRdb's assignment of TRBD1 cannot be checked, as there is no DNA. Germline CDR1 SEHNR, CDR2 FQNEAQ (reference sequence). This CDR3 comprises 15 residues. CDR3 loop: CASSVLQGLGTEAFF.

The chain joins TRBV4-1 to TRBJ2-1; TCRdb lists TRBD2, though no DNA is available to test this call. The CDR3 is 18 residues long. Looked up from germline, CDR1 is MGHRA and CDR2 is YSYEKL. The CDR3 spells CASSQVIHGTRAHNEQFF.

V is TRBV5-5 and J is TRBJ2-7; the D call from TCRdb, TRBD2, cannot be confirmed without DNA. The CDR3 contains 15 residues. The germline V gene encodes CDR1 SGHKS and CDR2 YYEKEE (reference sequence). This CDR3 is CASSLVLAAKYEQYF.

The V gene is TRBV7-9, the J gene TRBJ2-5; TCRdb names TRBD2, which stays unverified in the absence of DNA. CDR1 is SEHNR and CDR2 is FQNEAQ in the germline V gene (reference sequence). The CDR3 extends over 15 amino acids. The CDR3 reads CASSPGLAGEETQYF.

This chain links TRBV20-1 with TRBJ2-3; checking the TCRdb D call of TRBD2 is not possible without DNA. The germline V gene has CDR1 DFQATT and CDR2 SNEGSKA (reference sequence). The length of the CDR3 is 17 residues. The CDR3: CSARDPRAEGLEDTQYF.

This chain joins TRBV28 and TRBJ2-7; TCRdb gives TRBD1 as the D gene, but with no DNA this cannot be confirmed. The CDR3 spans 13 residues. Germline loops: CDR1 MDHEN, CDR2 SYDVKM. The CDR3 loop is CASLRTGAYEQYF.

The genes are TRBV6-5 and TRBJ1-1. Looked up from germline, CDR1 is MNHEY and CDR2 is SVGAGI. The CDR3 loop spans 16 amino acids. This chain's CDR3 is CASSYSDRAFLGSAFF.

CDR3: CASSLGAANEQFF. The rearrangement joins TRBV7-7 to TRBJ2-1; TCRdb indicates TRBD1, and absent DNA this call remains unverified. CDR3 length: 13 amino acids. Looked up from germline, CDR1 is SSHAT and CDR2 is FNYEAQ (reference sequence).

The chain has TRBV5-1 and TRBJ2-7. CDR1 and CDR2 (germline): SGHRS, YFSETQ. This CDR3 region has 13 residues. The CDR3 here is CASSWGDLYEQYF.

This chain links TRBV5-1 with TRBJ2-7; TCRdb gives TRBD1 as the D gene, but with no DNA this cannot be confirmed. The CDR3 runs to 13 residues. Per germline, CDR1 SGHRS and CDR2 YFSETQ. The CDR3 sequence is CASSLGAGSEQYF.

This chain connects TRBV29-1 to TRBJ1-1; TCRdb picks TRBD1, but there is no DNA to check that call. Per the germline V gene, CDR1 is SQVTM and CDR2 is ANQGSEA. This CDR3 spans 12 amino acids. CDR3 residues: CSVEEGETEAFF.

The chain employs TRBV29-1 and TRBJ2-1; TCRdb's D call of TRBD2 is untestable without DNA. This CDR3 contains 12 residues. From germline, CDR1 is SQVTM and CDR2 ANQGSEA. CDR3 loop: CSVGRVVNEQFF.

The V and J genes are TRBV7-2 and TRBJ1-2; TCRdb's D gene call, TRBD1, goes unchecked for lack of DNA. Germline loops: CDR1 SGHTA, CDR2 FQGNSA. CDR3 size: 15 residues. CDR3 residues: CASSAGTGGVYGYTF.

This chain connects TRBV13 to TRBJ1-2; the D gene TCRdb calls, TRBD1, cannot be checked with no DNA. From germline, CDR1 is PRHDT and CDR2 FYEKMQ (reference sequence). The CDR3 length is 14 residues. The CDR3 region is CASSYPTGIYGYTF.

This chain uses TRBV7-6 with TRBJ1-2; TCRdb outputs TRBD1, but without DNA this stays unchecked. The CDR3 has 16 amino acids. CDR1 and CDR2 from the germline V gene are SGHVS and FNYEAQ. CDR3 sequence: CASSLAGQGATDGYTF. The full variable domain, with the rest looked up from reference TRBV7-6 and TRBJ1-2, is GAGVSQSPRYKVTKRGQDVALRCDPISGHVSLYWYRQALGQGPEFLTYFNYEAQQDKSGLPNDRFSAERPEGSISTLTIQRTEQRDSAMYRCASSLAGQGATDGYTFGSGTRLTVV.

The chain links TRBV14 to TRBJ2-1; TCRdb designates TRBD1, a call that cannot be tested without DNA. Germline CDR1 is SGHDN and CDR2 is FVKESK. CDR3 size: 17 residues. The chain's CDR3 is CASTQGGTVGLYNEQFF.

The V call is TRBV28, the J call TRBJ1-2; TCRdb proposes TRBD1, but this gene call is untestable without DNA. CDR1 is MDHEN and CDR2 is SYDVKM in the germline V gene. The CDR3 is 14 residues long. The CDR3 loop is CASSLFRGHYGYTF.

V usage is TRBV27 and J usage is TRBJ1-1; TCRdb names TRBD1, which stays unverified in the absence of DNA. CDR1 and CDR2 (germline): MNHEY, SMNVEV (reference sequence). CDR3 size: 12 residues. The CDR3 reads CASSSGGTEAFF.

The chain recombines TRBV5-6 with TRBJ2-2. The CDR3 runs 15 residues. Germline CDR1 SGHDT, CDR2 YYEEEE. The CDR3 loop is CASSLDLRNTGELFF.

The chain's CDR3 is CASSISLELNTEAFF. V is TRBV19 and J is TRBJ1-1. In germline, CDR1 is LNHDA, CDR2 SQIVND (reference sequence). CDR3 size: 15 residues.

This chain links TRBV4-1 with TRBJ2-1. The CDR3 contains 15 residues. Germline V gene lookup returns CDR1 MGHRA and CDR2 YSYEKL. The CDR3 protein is CASSQVGSSYNEQFF.

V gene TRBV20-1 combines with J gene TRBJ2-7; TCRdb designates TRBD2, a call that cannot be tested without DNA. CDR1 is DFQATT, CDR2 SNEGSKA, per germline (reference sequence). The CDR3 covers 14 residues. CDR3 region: CSAPGPSGSYEQYF.

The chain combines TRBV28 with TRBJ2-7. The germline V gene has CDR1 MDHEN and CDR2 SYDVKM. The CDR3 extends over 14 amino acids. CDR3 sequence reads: CASTWGTSSYEQYF.

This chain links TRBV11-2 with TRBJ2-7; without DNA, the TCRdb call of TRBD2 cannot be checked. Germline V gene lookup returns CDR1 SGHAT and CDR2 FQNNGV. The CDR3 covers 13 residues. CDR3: CASSATSYYEQYF.

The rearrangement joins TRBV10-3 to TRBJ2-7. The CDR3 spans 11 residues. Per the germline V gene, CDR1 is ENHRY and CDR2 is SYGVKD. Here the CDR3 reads CAISESLEQYF.

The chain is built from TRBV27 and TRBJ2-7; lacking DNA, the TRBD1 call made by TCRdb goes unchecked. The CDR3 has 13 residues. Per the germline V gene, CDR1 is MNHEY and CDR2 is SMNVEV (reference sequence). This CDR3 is CASSSGTHYEQYF.

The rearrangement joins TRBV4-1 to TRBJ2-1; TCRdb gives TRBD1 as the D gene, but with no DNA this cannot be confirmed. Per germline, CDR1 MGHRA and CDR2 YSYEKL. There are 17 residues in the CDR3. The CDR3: CASSQVLQGASYNEQFF.

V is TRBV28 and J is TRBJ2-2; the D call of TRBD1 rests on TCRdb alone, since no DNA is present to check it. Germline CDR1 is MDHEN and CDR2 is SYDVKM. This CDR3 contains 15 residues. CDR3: CASSFSVDRDGELFF.

CDR3 amino acids: CGGGVNTEAFF. The rearrangement links TRBV29-1 to TRBJ1-1. The germline V gene encodes CDR1 SQVTM and CDR2 ANQGSEA. The CDR3 covers 11 residues. Together with reference TRBV29-1 and TRBJ1-1, the CDR3 gives the full variable domain: SAVISQKPSRDICQRGTSLTIQCQVDSQVTMMFWYRQQPGQSLTLIATANQGSEATYESGFVIDKFPISRPNLTFSTLTVSNMSPEDSSIYLCGGGVNTEAFFGQGTRLTVV.